This paragraph reports one T cell receptor beta chain. Its antigen is not identified. These data belong to a study of cytomegalovirus exposure and HLA in healthy donors. Whole-study context: From donors who were HLA-typed, an early data release held 65 million to 85 million unique TCRs. Study findings and constraints: In vitro testing confirmed a few CMV-associated chains as specific for CMV antigens. Within a later analysis, the majority of CMV-associated TCR beta chains appeared HLA-restricted.

PCR involved 60 Vbeta and 13 Jbeta primers. Produced via immunoSEQ multiplex PCR; TCRdb's table is partial and in-frame only. The table shows 95,000 to 150,000 clones, with roughly 70% occurring only once. V was clipped by 2 bases and J by 9 bases; unmatched bases: 10. The CDR3 spans 15 residues. Germline V CDR1 and CDR2: SGHVS, FQNEAQ. Sequenced: PBMCs. The gene calls are TRBV7-8 and TRBJ2-1, with TRBD1 matching 7 bases. The TCR originated in a middle-aged woman in good health and CMV-seronegative. The CDR3 DNA reads as TGTGCCAGCAGCTTAATGGGACAGCCCCACGGTGAGCAGTTCTTC. Encoded protein: CASSLMGQPHGEQFF.